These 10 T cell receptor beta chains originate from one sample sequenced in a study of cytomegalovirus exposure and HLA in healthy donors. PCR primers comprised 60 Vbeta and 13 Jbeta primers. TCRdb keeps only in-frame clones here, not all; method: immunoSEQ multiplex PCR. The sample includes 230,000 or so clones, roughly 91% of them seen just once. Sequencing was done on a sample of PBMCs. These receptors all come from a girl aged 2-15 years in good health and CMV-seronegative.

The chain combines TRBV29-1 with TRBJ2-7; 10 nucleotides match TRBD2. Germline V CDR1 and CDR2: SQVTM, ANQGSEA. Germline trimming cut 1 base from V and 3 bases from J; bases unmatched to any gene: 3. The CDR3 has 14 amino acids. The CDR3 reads CSVEVLAGNYEQYF. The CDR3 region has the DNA TGCAGCGTTGAAGTACTAGCGGGAAACTACGAGCAGTACTTC.

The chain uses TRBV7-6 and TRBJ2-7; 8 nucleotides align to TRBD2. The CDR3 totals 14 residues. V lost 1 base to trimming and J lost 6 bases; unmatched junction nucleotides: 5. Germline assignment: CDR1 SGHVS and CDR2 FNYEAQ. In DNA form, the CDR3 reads TGTGCCAGCAGCTTAGGCGAGCGGGAGTCCGAGCAGTACTTC. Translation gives CASSLGERESEQYF.

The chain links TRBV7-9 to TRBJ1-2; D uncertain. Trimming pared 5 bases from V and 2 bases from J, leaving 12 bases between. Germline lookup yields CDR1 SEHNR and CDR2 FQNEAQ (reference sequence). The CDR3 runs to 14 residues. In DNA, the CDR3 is TGTGCCAGCAGCCTAATTCTAATAAACTATGGCTACACCTTC. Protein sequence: CASSLILINYGYTF.

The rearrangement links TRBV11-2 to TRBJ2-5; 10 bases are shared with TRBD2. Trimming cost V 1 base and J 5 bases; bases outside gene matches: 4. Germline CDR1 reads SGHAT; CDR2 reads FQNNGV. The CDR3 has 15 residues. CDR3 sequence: CASSLVLAGEETQYF. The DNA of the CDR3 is TGTGCCAGCAGCTTAGTCCTAGCGGGGGAGGAGACCCAGTACTTC.

The CDR3 sequence is CASSVDLGEGYTF. The CDR3 DNA sequence: TGTGCCAGCAGCGTAGACCTAGGTGAGGGCTACACCTTC. The chain uses TRBV9 and TRBJ1-2; D uncertain. Germline values: CDR1 SGDLS, CDR2 YYNGEE. This CDR3 is built from 13 residues. V was pared by 0 bases and J by 8 bases, with 11 bases between.

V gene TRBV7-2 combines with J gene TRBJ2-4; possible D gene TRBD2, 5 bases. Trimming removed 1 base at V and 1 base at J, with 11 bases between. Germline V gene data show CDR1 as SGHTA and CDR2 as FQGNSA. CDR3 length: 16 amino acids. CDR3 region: CASSLVGGGAKNIQYF. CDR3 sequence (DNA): TGTGCCAGCAGCTTAGTCGGCGGCGGGGCCAAAAACATTCAGTACTTC.

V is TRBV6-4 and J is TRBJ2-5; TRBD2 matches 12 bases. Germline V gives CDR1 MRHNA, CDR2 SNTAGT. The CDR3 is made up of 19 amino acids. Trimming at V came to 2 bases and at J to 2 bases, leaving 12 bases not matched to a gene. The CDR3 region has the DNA TGTGCCAGCAGTGACCCCTTGACTAGCGGGGGCCAACCTCAAGAGACCCAGTACTTC. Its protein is CASSDPLTSGGQPQETQYF.

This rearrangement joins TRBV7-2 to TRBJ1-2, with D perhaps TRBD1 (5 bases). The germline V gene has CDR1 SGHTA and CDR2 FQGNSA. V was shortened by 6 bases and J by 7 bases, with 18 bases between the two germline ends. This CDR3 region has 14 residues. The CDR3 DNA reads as TGTGCCAGCAGTGACCCCGGGGGGGATACTGGCTACACCTTC. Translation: CASSDPGGDTGYTF. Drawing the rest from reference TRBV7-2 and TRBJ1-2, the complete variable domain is GAGVSQSPSNKVTEKGKDVELRCDPISGHTALYWYRQSLGQGLEFLIYFQGNSAPDKSGLPSDRFSAERTGGSVSTLTIQRTQQEDSAVYLCASSDPGGDTGYTFGSGTRLTVV.

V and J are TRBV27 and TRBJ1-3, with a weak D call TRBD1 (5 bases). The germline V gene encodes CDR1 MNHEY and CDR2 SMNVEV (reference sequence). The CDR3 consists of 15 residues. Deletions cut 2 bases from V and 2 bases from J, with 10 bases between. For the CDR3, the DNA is TGTGCCAGCAGTTTAGACCAGGGTGCTGGAAACACCATATATTTT. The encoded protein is CASSLDQGAGNTIYF.

The CDR3 reads CASSFERGGHEQFF. DNA for the CDR3: TGTGCCAGCAGTTTCGAGCGGGGGGGCCATGAGCAGTTCTTC. J is TRBJ2-1 and V is TRBV6-1, with TRBD2 matching 10 bases. Losses at the gene ends were 5 bases for V and 8 bases for J; bases not matched to a gene: 6. The CDR3 totals 14 residues. Germline lookup yields CDR1 MNHNS and CDR2 SASEGT.